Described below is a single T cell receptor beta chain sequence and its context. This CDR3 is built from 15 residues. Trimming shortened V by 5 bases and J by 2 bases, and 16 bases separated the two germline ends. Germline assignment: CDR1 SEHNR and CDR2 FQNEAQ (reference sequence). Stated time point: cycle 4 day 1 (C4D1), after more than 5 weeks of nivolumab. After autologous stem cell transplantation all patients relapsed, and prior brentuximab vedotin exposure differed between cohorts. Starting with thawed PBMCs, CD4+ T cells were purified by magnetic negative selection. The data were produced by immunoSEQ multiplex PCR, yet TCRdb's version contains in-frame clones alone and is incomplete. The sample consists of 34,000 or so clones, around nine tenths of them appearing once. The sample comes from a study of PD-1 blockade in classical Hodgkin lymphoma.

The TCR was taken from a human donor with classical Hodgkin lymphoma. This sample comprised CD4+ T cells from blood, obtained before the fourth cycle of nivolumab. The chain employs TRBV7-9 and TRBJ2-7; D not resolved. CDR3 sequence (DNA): TGTGCCAGCAGCCACTCCTCCGGGTCCCCCTACGAGCAGTACTTC. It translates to CASSHSSGSPYEQYF.